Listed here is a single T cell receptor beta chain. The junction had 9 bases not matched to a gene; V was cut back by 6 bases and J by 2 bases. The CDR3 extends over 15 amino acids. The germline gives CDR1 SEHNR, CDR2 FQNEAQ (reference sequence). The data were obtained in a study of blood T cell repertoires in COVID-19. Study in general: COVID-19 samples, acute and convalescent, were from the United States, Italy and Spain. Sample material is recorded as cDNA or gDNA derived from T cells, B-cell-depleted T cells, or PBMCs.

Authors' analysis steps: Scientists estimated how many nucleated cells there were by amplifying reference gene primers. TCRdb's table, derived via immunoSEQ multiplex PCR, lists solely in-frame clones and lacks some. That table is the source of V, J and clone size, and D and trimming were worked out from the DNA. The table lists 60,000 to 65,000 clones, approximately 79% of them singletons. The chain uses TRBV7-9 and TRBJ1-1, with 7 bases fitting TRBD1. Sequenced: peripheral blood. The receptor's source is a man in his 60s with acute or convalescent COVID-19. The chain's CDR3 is CASRTSGQVNTEAFF. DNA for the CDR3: TGTGCCAGCAGGACTAGTGGACAGGTTAACACTGAAGCTTTCTTT.